Listed below are T cell receptor beta chains from one sample, sequenced in a study of cytomegalovirus exposure and HLA in healthy donors. Data came from immunoSEQ multiplex PCR; TCRdb stores just in-frame clones and leaves some out. In the table there are 100,000 to 150,000 clones, about 80% of which are singletons. The sample comprised PBMCs. All receptors come from a boy aged 2 to 10 in good health and CMV-seronegative. The CDR3 runs from the conserved cysteine through the conserved F or W. The D gene is left open where the match is weak. Only part of the rows carry a size: once, few, many, or a class if the clone is expanded.

>TRBJ1-1|TRBV13|-|-
TGTGCCAGCAGCCCCCGCCACGGGGGGGAAGCTTTCTTT
CASSPRHGGEAFF
>TRBJ2-5|TRBV6-1|TRBD1|-
TGTGCCAGCAGTTCCCCAGGGGGAGATGAAGAGACCCAGTACTTC
CASSSPGGDEETQYF
>TRBJ1-1|TRBV6-5|-|few
TGTGCCAGCAGCCCCGGAGGGGACTGGAACACTGAAGCTTTCTTT
CASSPGGDWNTEAFF
>TRBJ2-3|TRBV7-3|TRBD1|-
TGTGCCAGCAGCTGGGACAGGGGAAATACGCAGTATTTT
CASSWDRGNTQYF
>TRBJ2-7|TRBV4-1|TRBD1|-
TGCGCCAGCAGCCAAGTGGCAGGGGGCGACGAGCAGTACTTC
CASSQVAGGDEQYF
>TRBJ2-1|TRBV19|TRBD2|-
TGTGCCAGTAGTATCGTATCTAGCGGGGGGGGAAATGAGCAGTTCTTC
CASSIVSSGGGNEQFF
>TRBJ2-1|TRBV11-2|-|-
TGTGCCAGCAGCTTAGATCACGGTCCCGCGGGTGAGCAGTTCTTC
CASSLDHGPAGEQFF
>TRBJ1-5|TRBV19|TRBD1|-
TGTGCCAGTTGGGACAGGGTGGGCAATCAGCCCCAGCATTTT
CASWDRVGNQPQHF
>TRBJ1-3|TRBV6-5|-|-
TGTGCCACTCTGAGCTCTGGAAACACCATATATTTT
CATLSSGNTIYF
>TRBJ1-5|TRBV18|TRBD1|-
TGTGCCAGCTCGCGGACAGGCGATGTAAATCAGCCCCAGCATTTT
CASSRTGDVNQPQHF
>TRBJ2-2|TRBV10-3|TRBD2|once
TGTGCCATCAGTGAGACTCGGACTAGCGGGAACACCGGGGAGCTGTTTTTT
CAISETRTSGNTGELFF
>TRBJ2-5|TRBV19|-|-
TGTGCCAGTAGTATGTTCCAGACTTCCGGGAGTTTAGAGACCCAGTACTTC
CASSMFQTSGSLETQYF
>TRBJ1-3|TRBV9|-|-
TGTGCCAGCAGCCGCGGCGGGGGGCCAGGAAACACCATATATTTT
CASSRGGGPGNTIYF
>TRBJ1-1|TRBV4-3|-|-
TGCGCCAGCAGCCAAACCACCGGGGAGGATGATGAAGCTTTCTTT
CASSQTTGEDDEAFF
>TRBJ1-1|TRBV7-9|-|once
TGTGCCAGCAGCTCCCTCGAAGCTTTCTTT
CASSSLEAFF
>TRBJ2-6|TRBV6-5|-|-
TGTGCTTCTGCCGAGACAGTCGCCAACGTCCTGACTTTC
CASAETVANVLTF
>TRBJ1-1|TRBV4-3|-|-
TGCGCCAGCAGCCAAGACGGTGAGATTTTGAACACTGAAGCTTTCTTT
CASSQDGEILNTEAFF
>TRBJ1-5|TRBV5-1|-|-
TGCGCCAGCAGCTTGGCGCCAGGACGGGAACAGCCCCAGCATTTT
CASSLAPGREQPQHF
>TRBJ2-2|TRBV6-6|-|-
TGTGCCAGCAGTTACTCGGAGGCCGGGGAGCTGTTTTTT
CASSYSEAGELFF
>TRBJ2-1|TRBV7-3|TRBD2|-
TGTGCCAGCAGCTTTAGCGGGCCCTACTCCTACAATGAGCAGTTCTTC
CASSFSGPYSYNEQFF
>TRBJ2-3|TRBV6-4|TRBD2|once
TGTGCCAGCAGTGTCAAGACTAGCGGGGGGGCGGATACGCAGTATTTT
CASSVKTSGGADTQYF
>TRBJ2-3|TRBV29-1|-|-
TGCAGCGTAATCGGATTGGAGGTAGAAATCACAGATACGCAGTATTTT
CSVIGLEVEITDTQYF